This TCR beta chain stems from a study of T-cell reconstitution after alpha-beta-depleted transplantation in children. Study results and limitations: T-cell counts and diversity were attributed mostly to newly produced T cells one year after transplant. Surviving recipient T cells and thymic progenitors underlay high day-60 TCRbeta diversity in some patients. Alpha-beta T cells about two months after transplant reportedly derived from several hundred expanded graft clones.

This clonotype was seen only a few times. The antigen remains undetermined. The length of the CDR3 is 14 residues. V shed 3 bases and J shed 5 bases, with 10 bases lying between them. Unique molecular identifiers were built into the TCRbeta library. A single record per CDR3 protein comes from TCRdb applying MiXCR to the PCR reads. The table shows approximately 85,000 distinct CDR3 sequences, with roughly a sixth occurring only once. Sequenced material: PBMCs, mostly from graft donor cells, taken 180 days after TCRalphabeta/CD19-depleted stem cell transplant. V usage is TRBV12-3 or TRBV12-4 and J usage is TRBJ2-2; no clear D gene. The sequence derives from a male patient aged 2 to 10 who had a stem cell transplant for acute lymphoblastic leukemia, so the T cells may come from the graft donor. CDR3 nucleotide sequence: TGTGCCAGCAGTTTTCAGATGGGAACCGGGGAGCTGTTTTTT. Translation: CASSFQMGTGELFF.